A selection of T cell receptor beta chains follows, all from one sample in a study of blood T cell repertoires in COVID-19. Only in-frame clones appear in the TCRdb table, and some are missing; sequencing was by immunoSEQ multiplex PCR. This sample has about 230,000 clones, with approximately 82% found just once. Sequences were obtained from peripheral blood. The receptors shown here come from a man older than 75 with acute or convalescent COVID-19. Both conserved end residues are trimmed from each CDR3.

V gene	J gene	CDR3 protein
TRBV5-1	TRBJ2-3	ASSLVPNTDTQY
TRBV19	TRBJ1-2	ASSMVRGIYGYT
TRBV15	TRBJ2-6	ATSRDPPGKASVLT
TRBV7-2	TRBJ2-7	ASSLVAGAVEQY
TRBV11-2	TRBJ2-1	ASSLSLDNEQF
TRBV4-1	TRBJ2-5	ARSRRGGNEETQY
TRBV30	TRBJ2-1	AWLSTLPGQMNEQF
TRBV28	TRBJ1-3	VGGTIY
TRBV5-6	TRBJ1-1	ASTLTTGFPMNTEAF
TRBV6-5	TRBJ1-1	ASSPWEGVGTEAF
TRBV4-1	TRBJ2-7	ASSLEGQYEQY
TRBV5-1	TRBJ2-2	ASSLGQGVPLNTGELF
TRBV27	TRBJ2-7	ASSFGTSGKRSEQY
TRBV4-1	TRBJ2-2	ASSHPTGPGELF
TRBV4-2	TRBJ1-1	ASKEGTTNTEAF
TRBV4-1	TRBJ2-2	ASSPRTRGELF
TRBV24-1	TRBJ2-3	ATSVASAIDTQY
TRBV3-1/TRBV3-2	TRBJ2-1	ASSQSTYESRYNEQF
TRBV19	TRBJ1-1	ASSDLGPGTEAF
TRBV28	TRBJ1-2	ASTKDRPQGWYGYT
TRBV18	TRBJ2-5	ASSPSTPQETQY
TRBV3-1/TRBV3-2	TRBJ1-1	ASSLTVSTEAF